Reported below is one TCR beta chain. This entry is derived from a study of blood T cell repertoires in COVID-19. V was clipped by 5 bases and J by 5 bases, with 10 bases between them. Germline V gene lookup returns CDR1 MNHNY and CDR2 SVGAGI (reference sequence). The CDR3 spans 13 residues. Clones were read by immunoSEQ multiplex PCR, and TCRdb kept only the in-frame ones, dropping some. The table records hundreds of thousands of clones, about four fifths of them present only once. The receptor's source is a woman older than 75 with acute or convalescent COVID-19. Source material: peripheral blood. The chain uses TRBV6-6 and TRBJ1-5; D may be TRBD1 (5 bases). The CDR3 here is CASSLQAYQPQHF. As DNA, the CDR3 is TGTGCCAGCAGTCTACAGGCCTATCAGCCCCAGCATTTT.